The 22 T cell receptor beta chains below all came from one sample that was sequenced in a study of T cell repertoires and leukemia-associated antigens. TCRdb redid the calling of the 5' RACE reads with MiXCR, one entry per CDR3 protein. Of around 14,000 distinct CDR3 sequences detected, approximately 37% appear once; the ten largest clones hold roughly 8.7%. These receptors are not linked to any known antigen. Sequencing was carried out using CD3+ T cells sorted from blood and cultured. These receptors were obtained from a female donor in good health.

Of note for this clonotype: A junction end diverges from the germline sequence, so it may reflect a read error. V is TRBV5-1 and J is TRBJ2-3, with 8 bases fitting TRBD2. CDR1 SGHRS and CDR2 YFSETQ come from the germline V gene. The CDR3 sequence is 15 residues long. This CDR3 reads CASSRSGSPTDTQCF. CDR3 bases: TGCGCCAGCAGCCGGAGCGGGAGTCCCACAGATACGCAGTGTTTT.

V usage is TRBV20-1 and J usage is TRBJ1-1; D is unresolved. The CDR3 consists of 11 residues. The V end was cut by 3 bases, the J end by 3 bases, with 5 bases between. Germline V gene sequence: CDR1 DFQATT, CDR2 SNEGSKA (reference sequence). For the CDR3, the DNA is TGCAGTGCTAGCGGGGACACTGAAGCTTTCTTT. Its protein product is CSASGDTEAFF.

This clonotype has a single count. At one end, the junction sequence differs from germline, possibly due to a read error. The J gene is TRBJ2-2, the V gene TRBV14; TRBD1 agrees at 8 bases. The CDR3 loop spans 15 amino acids. CDR1 SGHDN and CDR2 FVKESK come from the germline V gene. The CDR3 here is CASSQTGGNTGELSF. The CDR3 DNA sequence: TGTGCCAGCAGCCAAACAGGGGGGAACACCGGGGAGCTGTCTTTT. Full variable domain (outside the CDR3, taken from reference TRBV14 and TRBJ2-2): EAGVTQFPSHSVIEKGQTVTLRCDPISGHDNLYWYRRVMGKEIKFLLHFVKESKQDESGMPNNRFLAERTGGTYSTLKVQPAELEDSGVYFCASSQTGGNTGELSFGEGSRLTVL.

This clonotype was recorded at least ten times. V gene TRBV5-4 combines with J gene TRBJ1-2; D call uncertain. The germline gives CDR1 SGHNT, CDR2 YYREEE (reference sequence). The CDR3 consists of 15 residues. The V end lost 3 bases, the J end lost 0 bases, and 12 bases lay between the germline ends. CDR3 loop: CASSSWTAANYGYTF. Written as DNA, the CDR3 is TGTGCCAGCAGCTCCTGGACGGCAGCTAACTATGGCTACACCTTC.

This clonotype was seen ten or more times. The chain carries TRBV20-1 and TRBJ2-5; TRBD2 matches at 15 bases. CDR3 size: 17 residues. Trimming took 0 bases from V and 4 from J; bases not matched to a gene: 6. Germline CDR1 is DFQATT and CDR2 is SNEGSKA (reference sequence). CDR3 amino acids: CSARDMGLAGGVETQYF. The DNA for the CDR3 is TGCAGTGCTAGAGATATGGGACTAGCGGGAGGTGTAGAGACCCAGTACTTC.

As regards this clonotype: The junction does not match germline at one end; this may be a read error. The rearrangement uses TRBV29-1 and TRBJ2-1; D may match TRBD1 or TRBD2 (6 bases each). This CDR3 contains 11 residues. CDR1 and CDR2 (germline): SQVTM, ANQGSEA. The CDR3 DNA is TGTAGCGGAGGACAGAACTACGAGCAGTTCTTC. Amino acids: CSGGQNYEQFF.

On this clonotype: This could be a read error, since a much larger clone is one nucleotide away. V usage is TRBV19 and J usage is TRBJ2-3; 8 nucleotides agree with TRBD1. Trimming removed 9 bases from V and 4 bases from J; junction bases left unmatched: 12. Germline lookup yields CDR1 LNHDA and CDR2 SQIVND (reference sequence). The CDR3 is 15 residues long. The DNA of the CDR3 is TGTGCCAGCAGACAGGGACAGGCTTACGCAGATACGCAGTATTTT. This codes for CASRQGQAYADTQYF.

This clonotype was detected only a few times. The V gene is TRBV5-4, the J gene TRBJ2-5; maybe TRBD2 (6 bases). Germline V gene lookup returns CDR1 SGHNT and CDR2 YYREEE (reference sequence). V lost 2 bases to trimming and J lost 4 bases, with 15 bases between them. This CDR3 is built from 15 residues. The CDR3 loop reads CASSLTGTLRETQYF. CDR3 DNA sequence: TGTGCCAGCAGCTTAACCGGGACTCTTAGAGAGACCCAGTACTTC.

This clonotype showed up just a few times. V and J are TRBV9 and TRBJ2-7; 9 nucleotides agree with TRBD2. Germline V gene lookup returns CDR1 SGDLS and CDR2 YYNGEE. This CDR3 has 13 residues. J lost 3 bases, V lost 3 bases, and 1 base had no gene match. CDR3 sequence (DNA): TGTGCCAGCAGCGGGACTAGCGACTACGAGCAGTACTTC. It codes for CASSGTSDYEQYF.

The chain carries TRBV29-1 and TRBJ2-5; D possibly corresponds to TRBD2 (7 bases). Trimming shortened V by 8 bases and J by 5 bases, and 15 bases separated the two germline ends. The CDR3 has 12 residues. From germline, CDR1 is SQVTM and CDR2 ANQGSEA. This CDR3 is CSSQGREETQYF. In DNA form, the CDR3 reads TGCAGCTCGCAGGGGCGGGAGGAGACCCAGTACTTC.

A word on this clonotype: Its ends do not fully match the called genes, so a read error is possible. The gene calls are TRBV9 and TRBJ2-4; D may be TRBD1 or TRBD2 (5 bases each). CDR1 is SGDLS, CDR2 YYNGEE, per germline. The CDR3 contains 17 residues. CDR3 DNA sequence: TGTGCCAGCAGCCTCGGGACCGAATCGTCCTCCAAGAACATTCAGTACTTC. It yields the protein CASSLGTESSSKNIQYF.

As concerns this clonotype: One end of the junction fails to match germline, which may point to a read error. The J gene is TRBJ2-4, the V gene TRBV5-1, with 10 bases matching TRBD2. Germline V gene sequence: CDR1 SGHRS, CDR2 YFSETQ. This CDR3 contains 14 residues. CDR3 coding DNA: TGCGCCGGCAGCTTCTCTAGCGGGAGAAACATTCAGTACTTC. It encodes CAGSFSSGRNIQYF.

The table lists this clonotype with a few counts. At one end the junction does not follow the germline gene, possibly because of a read error. This chain joins TRBV20-1 and TRBJ1-2; weak D call: TRBD1 (6 bases). The CDR3 totals 13 residues. Germline V lookup: CDR1 DFQATT, CDR2 SNEGSKA (reference sequence). This CDR3 reads CSAVDRTSYGYTF. The CDR3 DNA reads TGCAGTGCTGTCGACAGGACTAGCTATGGCTACACCTTT.

Sample share makes this clonotype medium-sized. The CDR3 here is CSVAKRENTGELFF. CDR3 coding DNA: TGCAGCGTTGCAAAGCGGGAGAACACCGGGGAGCTGTTTTTT. The rearrangement joins TRBV29-1 to TRBJ2-2, with TRBD2 matching 7 bases. Trimming removed 4 bases from V and 1 base from J; junction bases left unmatched: 3. This CDR3 is built from 14 residues. Germline V gene data show CDR1 as SQVTM and CDR2 as ANQGSEA.

With regard to this clonotype: Without the conserved terminal phenylalanine or tryptophan, this CDR3 likely stems from a read error. It is unclear where the CDR3 begins or ends on the DNA, so no DNA is shown, and the CDR3 is as TCRdb lists it. The rearrangement uses TRBV5-1 and TRBJ1-3. The CDR3 comprises 16 residues, both ends counted. Germline V gene data show CDR1 as SGHRS and CDR2 as YFSETQ. This CDR3 is CASSLAQECSGNTIHL.

Points on this clonotype: A junction end diverges from the germline sequence, so it may reflect a read error. The chain links TRBV29-1 to TRBJ2-3, with 7 bases fitting TRBD2. CDR3 length: 16 amino acids. Germline lookup yields CDR1 SQVTM and CDR2 ANQGSEA. The CDR3, as DNA: TGCAGCGCTGAAGTTGCGAGGGGCGGGAGAACAGATACGCAGTATTTT. This encodes CSAEVARGGRTDTQYF.

This clonotype is deemed medium-sized. This chain uses TRBV20-1 with TRBJ2-7; D gene ambiguous. V lost 5 bases and J lost 5, with 10 bases in between. CDR1 is DFQATT and CDR2 is SNEGSKA in the germline V gene (reference sequence). The CDR3 is 11 residues long. CDR3 nucleotides: TGCAGTGCTTCCAAGAGAGACGAGCAGTACTTC. This translates into CSASKRDEQYF.

By share of the sample, this clonotype is medium-sized. The V and J genes are TRBV7-8 and TRBJ2-1; D not resolved. CDR3 size: 13 residues. Trimming removed 3 bases at V and 2 bases at J, with 5 bases between. Germline assignment: CDR1 SGHVS and CDR2 FQNEAQ. This CDR3 reads CASSLWTYNEQFF. The CDR3 region has the DNA TGTGCCAGCAGCTTGTGGACCTACAATGAGCAGTTCTTC.

This clonotype was detected ten times or more. The V call is TRBV19, the J call TRBJ1-3; D remains unclear. Germline V gene sequence: CDR1 LNHDA, CDR2 SQIVND (reference sequence). Deletions cut 3 bases from V and 2 bases from J, with 11 bases between. The CDR3 is made up of 15 amino acids. The CDR3 protein is CASSMSTGTGNTIYF. In nucleotides, the CDR3 is TGTGCCAGTAGTATGTCGACGGGGACTGGAAACACCATATATTTT.

Of note for this clonotype: Its ends do not fully match the called genes, so a read error is possible. The J gene is TRBJ2-1, the V gene TRBV5-5; D is undetermined. There are 16 residues in the CDR3. CDR1 is SGHKS and CDR2 is YYEKEE in the germline V gene (reference sequence). The DNA for the CDR3 is TGTACCAGCAGCTTGGCCTTGTCATATGTCTACAATGAGCAGTTCTTC. Its translation: CTSSLALSYVYNEQFF.

This clonotype appeared a single time. Relative to the germline gene, one junction end is altered; a read error may explain this. This chain uses TRBV27 with TRBJ1-1; a possible D gene is TRBD1 (5 bases). Germline V gene lookup returns CDR1 MNHEY and CDR2 SMNVEV (reference sequence). This CDR3 comprises 13 residues. CDR3 DNA: TGTGCTAGCAGTGACCCGGGGACGACTGAAACTTTCTTT. Translated, it gives CASSDPGTTETFF.

V gene TRBV29-1 combines with J gene TRBJ1-1; D is unclear. This CDR3 has 9 residues. From germline, CDR1 is SQVTM and CDR2 ANQGSEA. The DNA of the CDR3 is TGCTGCGGCGTGACCGAAGCTTTCTTT. This codes for CCGVTEAFF.